This T cell receptor (beta chain) was recovered during a study of cytomegalovirus exposure and HLA in healthy donors. Findings and limits, study-wide: Association of a missense DCLRE1C variant with TCR beta V- and J-gene trimming was reported in a later analysis.

The CDR3 covers 14 residues. From germline, CDR1 is SGHAT and CDR2 FQNNGV. The V end was cut by 4 bases, the J end by 5 bases, with 14 bases between. It was with 60 Vbeta and 13 Jbeta primers that the PCR ran. Using immunoSEQ multiplex PCR, the repertoire was profiled, and TCRdb retains in-frame clones only, with some absent. The table shows some 160,000 clones, with 65% to 90% occurring only once. About this clone: What it binds is unknown.

The gene calls are TRBV11-2 and TRBJ1-2; D possibly corresponds to TRBD1 (6 bases). The sample taken for sequencing was PBMCs. The receptor's source is a woman aged 18-29 years in good health and CMV-seronegative. The chain's CDR3 is CASSSAGTKYGYTF. The CDR3 DNA follows: TGTGCCAGCAGCTCCGCCGGGACAAAGTATGGCTACACCTTC.